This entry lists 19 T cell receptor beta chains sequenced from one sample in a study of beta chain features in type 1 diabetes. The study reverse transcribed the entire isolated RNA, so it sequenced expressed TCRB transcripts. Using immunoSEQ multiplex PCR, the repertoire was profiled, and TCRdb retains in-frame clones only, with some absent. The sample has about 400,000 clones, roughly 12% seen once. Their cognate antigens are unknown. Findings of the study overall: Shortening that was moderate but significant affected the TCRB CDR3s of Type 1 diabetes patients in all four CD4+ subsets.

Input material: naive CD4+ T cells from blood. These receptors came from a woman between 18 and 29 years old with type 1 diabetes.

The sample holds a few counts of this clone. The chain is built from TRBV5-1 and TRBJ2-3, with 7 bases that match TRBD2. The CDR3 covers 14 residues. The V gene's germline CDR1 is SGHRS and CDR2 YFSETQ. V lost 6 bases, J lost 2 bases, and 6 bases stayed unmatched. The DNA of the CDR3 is TGCGCCAGCACCCCTAGCGGACACACAGATACGCAGTATTTT. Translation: CASTPSGHTDTQYF.

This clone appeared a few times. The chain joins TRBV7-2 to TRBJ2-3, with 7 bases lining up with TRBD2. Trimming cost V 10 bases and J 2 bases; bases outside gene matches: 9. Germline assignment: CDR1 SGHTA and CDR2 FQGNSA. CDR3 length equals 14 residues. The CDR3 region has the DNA TGTGCCACCGGGGGGTCGGGGAACACAGATACGCAGTATTTT. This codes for CATGGSGNTDTQYF.

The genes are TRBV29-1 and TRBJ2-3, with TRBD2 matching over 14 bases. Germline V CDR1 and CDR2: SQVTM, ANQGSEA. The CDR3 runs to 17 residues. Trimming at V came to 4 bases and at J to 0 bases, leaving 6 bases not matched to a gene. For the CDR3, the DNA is TGCAGCGTTGGGGGTGGACTAGCGGGGGGTAGCACAGATACGCAGTATTTT. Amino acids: CSVGGGLAGGSTDTQYF.

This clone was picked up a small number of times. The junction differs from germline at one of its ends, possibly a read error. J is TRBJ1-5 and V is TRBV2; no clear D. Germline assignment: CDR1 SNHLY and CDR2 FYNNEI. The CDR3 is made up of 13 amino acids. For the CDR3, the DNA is TGTGCCAGCACTGAAGAAAGAACGGAGCCCCAGCATTTT. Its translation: CASTEERTEPQHF.

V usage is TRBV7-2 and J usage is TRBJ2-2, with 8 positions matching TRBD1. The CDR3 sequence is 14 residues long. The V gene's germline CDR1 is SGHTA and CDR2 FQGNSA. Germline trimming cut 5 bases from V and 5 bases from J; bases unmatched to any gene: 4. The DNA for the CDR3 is TGTGCCAGCAGCCCTCGACAGGGGACCGGGGAGCTGTTTTTT. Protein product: CASSPRQGTGELFF.

CDR3 DNA sequence: TGTGCCAGCAGCATACAGGTTAACTATGGCTACACCTTC. Translating gives CASSIQVNYGYTF. The genes are TRBV27 and TRBJ1-2, with a weak D call TRBD1 (5 bases). V gave up 6 bases and J gave up 1 base, with 9 bases separating them. Per germline, CDR1 MNHEY and CDR2 SMNVEV (reference sequence). There are 13 residues in the CDR3.

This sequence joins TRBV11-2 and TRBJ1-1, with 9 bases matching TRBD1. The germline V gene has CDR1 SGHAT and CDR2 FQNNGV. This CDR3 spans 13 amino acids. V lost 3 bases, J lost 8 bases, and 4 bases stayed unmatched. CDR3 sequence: CASSLIQGAEAFF. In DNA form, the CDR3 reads TGTGCCAGCAGCTTGATACAGGGGGCGGAAGCTTTCTTT.

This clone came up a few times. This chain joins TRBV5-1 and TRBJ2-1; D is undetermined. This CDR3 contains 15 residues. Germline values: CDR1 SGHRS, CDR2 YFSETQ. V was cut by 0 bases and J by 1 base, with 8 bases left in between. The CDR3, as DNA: TGCGCCAGCAGCTTGGCGGTAGAGTCCTACAATGAGCAGTTCTTC. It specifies CASSLAVESYNEQFF.

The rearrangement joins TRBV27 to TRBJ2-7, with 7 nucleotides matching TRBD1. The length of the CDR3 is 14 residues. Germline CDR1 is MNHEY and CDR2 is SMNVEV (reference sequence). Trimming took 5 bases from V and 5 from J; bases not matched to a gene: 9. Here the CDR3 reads CASSREDRSHEQYF. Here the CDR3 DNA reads TGTGCCAGCAGTAGAGAGGACAGGAGCCACGAGCAGTACTTC.

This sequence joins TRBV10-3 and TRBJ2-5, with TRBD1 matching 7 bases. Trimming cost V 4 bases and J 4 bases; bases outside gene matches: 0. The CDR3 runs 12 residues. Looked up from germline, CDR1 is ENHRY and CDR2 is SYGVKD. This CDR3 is CAISGQGETQYF. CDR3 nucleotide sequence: TGTGCCATCAGTGGACAGGGAGAGACCCAGTACTTC.

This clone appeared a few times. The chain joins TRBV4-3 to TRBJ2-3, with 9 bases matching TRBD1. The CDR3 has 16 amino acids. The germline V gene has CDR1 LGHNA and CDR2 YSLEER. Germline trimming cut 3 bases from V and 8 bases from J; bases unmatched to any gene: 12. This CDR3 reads CASSQPRGQGVVTQYF. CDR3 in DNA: TGCGCCAGCAGCCAGCCCAGGGGACAGGGAGTGGTTACGCAGTATTTT.

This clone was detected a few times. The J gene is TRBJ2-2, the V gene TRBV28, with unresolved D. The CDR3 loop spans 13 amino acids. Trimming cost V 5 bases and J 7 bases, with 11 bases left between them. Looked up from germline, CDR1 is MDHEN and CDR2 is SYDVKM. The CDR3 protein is CASSELSRGELFF. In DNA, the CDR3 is TGTGCCAGCAGTGAATTATCGCGCGGGGAGCTGTTTTTT. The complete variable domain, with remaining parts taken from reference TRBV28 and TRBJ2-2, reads DVKVTQSSRYLVKRTGEKVFLECVQDMDHENMFWYRQDPGLGLRLIYFSYDVKMKEKGDIPEGYSVSREKKERFSLILESASTNQTSMYLCASSELSRGELFFGEGSRLTVL.

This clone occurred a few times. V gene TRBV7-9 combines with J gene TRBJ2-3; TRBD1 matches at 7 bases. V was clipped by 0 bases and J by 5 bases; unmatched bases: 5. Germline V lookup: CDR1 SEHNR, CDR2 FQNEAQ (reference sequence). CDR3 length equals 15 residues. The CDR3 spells CASSLATGDVDTQYF. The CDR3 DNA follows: TGTGCCAGCAGCTTAGCAACAGGGGACGTAGATACGCAGTATTTT.

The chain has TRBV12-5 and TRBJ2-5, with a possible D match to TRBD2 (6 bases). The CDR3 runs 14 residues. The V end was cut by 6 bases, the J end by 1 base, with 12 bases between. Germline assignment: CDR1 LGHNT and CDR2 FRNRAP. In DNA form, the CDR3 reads TGTGCTAGTGGCCTAGGGACTCGCCAAGAGACCCAGTACTTC. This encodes CASGLGTRQETQYF.

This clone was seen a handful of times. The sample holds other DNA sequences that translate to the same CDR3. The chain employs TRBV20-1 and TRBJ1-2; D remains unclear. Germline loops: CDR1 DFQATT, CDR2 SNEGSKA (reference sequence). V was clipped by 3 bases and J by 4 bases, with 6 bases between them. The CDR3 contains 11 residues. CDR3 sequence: CSASRSYGYTF. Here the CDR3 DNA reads TGCAGTGCTAGTCGGAGCTATGGCTACACCTTC.

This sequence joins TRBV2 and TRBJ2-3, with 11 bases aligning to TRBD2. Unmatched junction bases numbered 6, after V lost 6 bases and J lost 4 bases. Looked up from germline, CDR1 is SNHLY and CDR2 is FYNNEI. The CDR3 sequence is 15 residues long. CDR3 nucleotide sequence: TGTGCCAGCAGCGACACTAGCGGGAGCGCAGATACGCAGTATTTT. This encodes CASSDTSGSADTQYF.

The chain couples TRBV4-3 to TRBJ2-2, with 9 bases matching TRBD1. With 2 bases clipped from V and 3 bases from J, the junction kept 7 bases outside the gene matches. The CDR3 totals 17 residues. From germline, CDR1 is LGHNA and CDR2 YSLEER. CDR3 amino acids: CASSQRGQGIYTGELFF. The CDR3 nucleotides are TGCGCCAGCAGCCAACGCGGACAGGGGATTTACACCGGGGAGCTGTTTTTT.

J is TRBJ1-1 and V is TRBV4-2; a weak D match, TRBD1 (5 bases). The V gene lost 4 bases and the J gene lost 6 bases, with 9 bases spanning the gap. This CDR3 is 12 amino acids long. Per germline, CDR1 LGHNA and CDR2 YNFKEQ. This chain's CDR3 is CASSRDSSEAFF. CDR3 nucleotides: TGTGCCAGCAGCCGAGACAGTTCTGAAGCTTTCTTT.

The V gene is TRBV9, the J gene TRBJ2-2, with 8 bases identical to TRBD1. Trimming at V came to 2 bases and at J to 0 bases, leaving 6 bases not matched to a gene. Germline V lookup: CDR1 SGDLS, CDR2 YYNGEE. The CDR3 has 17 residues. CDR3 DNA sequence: TGTGCCAGCAGCGTCACGGGACAGGTCGCGAACACCGGGGAGCTGTTTTTT. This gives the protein CASSVTGQVANTGELFF.